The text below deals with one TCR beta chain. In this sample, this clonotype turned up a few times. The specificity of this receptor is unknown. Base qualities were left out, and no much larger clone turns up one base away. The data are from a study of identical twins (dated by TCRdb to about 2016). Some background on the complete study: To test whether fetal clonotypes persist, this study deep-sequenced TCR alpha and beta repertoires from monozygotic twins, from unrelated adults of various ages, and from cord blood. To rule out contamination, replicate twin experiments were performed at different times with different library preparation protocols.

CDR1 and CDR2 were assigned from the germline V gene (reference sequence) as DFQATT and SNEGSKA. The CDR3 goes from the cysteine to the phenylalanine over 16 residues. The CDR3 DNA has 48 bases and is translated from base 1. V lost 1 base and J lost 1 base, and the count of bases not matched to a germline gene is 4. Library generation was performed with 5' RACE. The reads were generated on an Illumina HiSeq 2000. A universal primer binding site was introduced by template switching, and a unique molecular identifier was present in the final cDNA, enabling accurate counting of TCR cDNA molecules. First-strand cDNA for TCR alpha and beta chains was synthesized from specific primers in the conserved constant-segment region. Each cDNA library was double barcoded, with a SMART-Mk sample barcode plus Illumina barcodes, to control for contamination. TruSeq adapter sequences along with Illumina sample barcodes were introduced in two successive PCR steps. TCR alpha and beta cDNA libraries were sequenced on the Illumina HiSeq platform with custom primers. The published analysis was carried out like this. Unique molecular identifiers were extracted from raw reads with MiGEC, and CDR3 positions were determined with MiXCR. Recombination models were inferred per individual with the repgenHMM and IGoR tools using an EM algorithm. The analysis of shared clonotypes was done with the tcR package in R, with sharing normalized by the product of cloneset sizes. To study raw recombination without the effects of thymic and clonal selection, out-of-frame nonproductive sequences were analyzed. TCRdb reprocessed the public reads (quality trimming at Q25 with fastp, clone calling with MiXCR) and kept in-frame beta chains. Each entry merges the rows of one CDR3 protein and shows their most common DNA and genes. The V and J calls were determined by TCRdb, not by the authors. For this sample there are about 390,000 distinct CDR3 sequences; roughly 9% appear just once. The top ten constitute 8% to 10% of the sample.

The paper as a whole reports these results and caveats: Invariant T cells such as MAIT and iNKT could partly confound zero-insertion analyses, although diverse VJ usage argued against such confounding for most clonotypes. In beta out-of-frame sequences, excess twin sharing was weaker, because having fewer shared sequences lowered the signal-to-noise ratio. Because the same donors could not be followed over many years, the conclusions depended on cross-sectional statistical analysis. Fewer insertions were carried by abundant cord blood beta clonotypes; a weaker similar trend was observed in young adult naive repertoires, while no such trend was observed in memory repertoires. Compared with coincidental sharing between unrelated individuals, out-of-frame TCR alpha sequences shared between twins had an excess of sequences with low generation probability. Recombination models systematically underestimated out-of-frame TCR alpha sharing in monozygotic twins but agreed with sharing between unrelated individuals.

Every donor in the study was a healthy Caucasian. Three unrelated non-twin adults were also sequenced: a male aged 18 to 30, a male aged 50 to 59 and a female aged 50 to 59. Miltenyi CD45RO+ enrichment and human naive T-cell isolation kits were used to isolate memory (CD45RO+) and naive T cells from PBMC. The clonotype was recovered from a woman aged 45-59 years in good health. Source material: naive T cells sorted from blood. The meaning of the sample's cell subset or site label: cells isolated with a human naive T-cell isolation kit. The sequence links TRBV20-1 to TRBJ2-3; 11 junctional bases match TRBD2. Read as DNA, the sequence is TGCAGTGCTAGAGCCGGGACTAGCGGTCGCACAGATACGCAGTATTTT. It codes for CSARAGTSGRTDTQYF.